Listed here are 27 T cell receptor beta chains from one sample, sequenced in a study of early T cells in non-severe SARS-CoV-2 infection. TCRdb itself ran the 5' RACE reads through MiXCR, one entry per CDR3 protein. The sample includes roughly 61,000 distinct CDR3 sequences, 11% of them seen just once. Sequenced material: whole blood. Source of these receptors: an adult who was a healthcare worker with PCR-confirmed SARS-CoV-2 infection or an uninfected control (not recorded which).

This rearrangement joins TRBV6-1 to TRBJ1-2; tentative D call: TRBD1 (6 bases). The CDR3 runs 14 residues. Germline V lookup: CDR1 MNHNS, CDR2 SASEGT. V was pared by 10 bases and J by 4 bases, with 19 bases between. In nucleotides, the CDR3 is TGTGCCACCACTAACAGGGAATGGAGCTATGGCTACACCTTC. This codes for CATTNREWSYGYTF.

This clonotype has only a few counts. CDR3 sequence: CASSLGGRATYNSPLHF. In DNA form, the CDR3 reads TGTGCCAGCAGCTTAGGGGGCAGGGCGACCTATAATTCACCCCTCCACTTT. The gene calls are TRBV11-2 and TRBJ1-6, with D possibly matching TRBD1 (5 bases). V was trimmed by 1 base and J by 2 bases, leaving 12 bases between them. The germline CDR1 and CDR2 sequences are SGHAT and FQNNGV. The CDR3 consists of 17 residues.

This clonotype was detected only a few times. The chain recombines TRBV28 with TRBJ2-7; maybe TRBD1 (5 bases). V lost 6 bases and J lost 3, with 9 bases in between. Germline V gene lookup returns CDR1 MDHEN and CDR2 SYDVKM. The CDR3 runs to 12 residues. The CDR3 is CASSQQDYEQYF. In DNA, the CDR3 is TGTGCCAGCAGCCAACAGGACTACGAGCAGTACTTC.

This rearrangement joins TRBV20-1 to TRBJ2-7, with TRBD1 as a possible D gene (5 bases). Per germline, CDR1 DFQATT and CDR2 SNEGSKA (reference sequence). Trimming removed 5 bases from V and 6 bases from J, with 17 bases in between. This CDR3 region has 13 residues. The CDR3 here is CSAQDTRGLEQYF. Written as DNA, the CDR3 is TGCAGTGCTCAGGACACCCGCGGCCTCGAGCAGTACTTC.

V and J are TRBV11-2 and TRBJ1-4; TRBD1 aligns across 8 bases. This CDR3 has 14 amino acids. Germline V CDR1 and CDR2: SGHAT, FQNNGV. V lost 8 bases to trimming and J lost 3 bases; unmatched junction nucleotides: 5. The DNA for the CDR3 is TGTGCCAGCCGACAGGGGACCCCTAATGAAAAACTGTTTTTT. Its translation: CASRQGTPNEKLFF.

Only a few counts were recorded for this clonotype. The V gene is TRBV5-6, the J gene TRBJ2-7, with TRBD2 matching over 7 bases. This CDR3 contains 14 residues. The germline gives CDR1 SGHDT, CDR2 YYEEEE. V lost 1 base and J lost 3; bases outside the gene matches: 4. CDR3 loop: CASSLQGLRYEQYF. CDR3 coding DNA: TGTGCCAGCAGCTTGCAGGGACTACGCTACGAGCAGTACTTC.

The table lists this clonotype with a few counts. The V and J genes are TRBV20-1 and TRBJ2-1; D is unclear. From germline, CDR1 is DFQATT and CDR2 SNEGSKA (reference sequence). V lost 6 bases and J 7 bases, leaving 10 bases between the germline ends. The CDR3 consists of 11 residues. The CDR3 loop is CSALGPNEQFF. The DNA for the CDR3 is TGCAGTGCCCTCGGACCGAATGAGCAGTTCTTC.

This clonotype was counted at least ten times. This rearrangement joins TRBV20-1 to TRBJ2-5; TRBD2 aligns across 8 bases. Germline V gives CDR1 DFQATT, CDR2 SNEGSKA (reference sequence). The CDR3 runs to 14 residues. The trim removed 5 bases at V and 2 bases at J, leaving 7 bases unmatched. CDR3 coding DNA: TGCAGTGCTCCGATAGCGGGACAACAAGAGACCCAGTACTTC. As protein: CSAPIAGQQETQYF.

This clonotype was seen repeatedly, ten times or more. The chain combines TRBV10-3 with TRBJ1-4; weak D call: TRBD1 (6 bases). This CDR3 is built from 19 residues. Per the germline V gene, CDR1 is ENHRY and CDR2 is SYGVKD. Trimming stripped 4 bases from V and 0 bases from J, with 21 bases between. The CDR3 sequence is CAISVYPAGDQATNEKLFF. In DNA, the CDR3 is TGTGCCATCAGTGTCTATCCAGCAGGGGACCAGGCAACTAATGAAAAACTGTTTTTT.

This clonotype showed up many times. The chain couples TRBV5-1 to TRBJ1-2; 7 positions match TRBD1. The CDR3 totals 16 residues. The germline CDR1 and CDR2 sequences are SGHRS and YFSETQ. J lost 2 bases, V lost 3 bases, and 10 bases had no gene match. DNA of the CDR3: TGCGCCAGCAGCTCACCGACAGGGATCGGGAACTATGGCTACACCTTC. As protein: CASSSPTGIGNYGYTF.

At least ten counts were recorded for this clonotype. CDR3 bases: TGTGCCAGCAGCCCTCAGGGGGGGTCGAGCAATCAGCCCCAGCATTTT. Protein product: CASSPQGGSSNQPQHF. The V gene is TRBV7-8, the J gene TRBJ1-5; 7 bases align to TRBD1. Trimming took 5 bases from V and 1 from J; bases not matched to a gene: 8. Looked up from germline, CDR1 is SGHVS and CDR2 is FQNEAQ. The CDR3 has 16 residues.

This clonotype was picked up many times. The J gene is TRBJ2-7, the V gene TRBV6-1; 7 bases line up with TRBD1. The ends lost 5 bases at V and 1 base at J; junction bases unmatched: 8. Germline V gives CDR1 MNHNS, CDR2 SASEGT. The CDR3 runs 15 residues. DNA of the CDR3: TGTGCCAGCAGTCCCGGACAGGCTTCATCCTACGAGCAGTACTTC. Residues: CASSPGQASSYEQYF.

This clonotype was recorded a few times. The V and J genes are TRBV7-2 and TRBJ1-6; TRBD1 agrees at 7 bases. Trimming removed 4 bases from V and 8 bases from J; junction bases left unmatched: 11. From germline, CDR1 is SGHTA and CDR2 FQGNSA. CDR3 length: 16 residues. The DNA of the CDR3 is TGTGCCAGCAGCTACAAACCCCGGACAGGAGATTCACCCCTCCACTTT. Translation: CASSYKPRTGDSPLHF.

This clonotype has ten or more counts. This chain connects TRBV10-3 to TRBJ1-6, with D tentatively TRBD1 (5 bases). This CDR3 has 17 residues. Trimming cost V 10 bases and J 5 bases, with 24 bases left between them. Germline V gene sequence: CDR1 ENHRY, CDR2 SYGVKD. The DNA for the CDR3 is TGTGCCACCCGGGACCCTTCTGCATGGGGGAATAATTCACCCCTCCACTTT. As protein: CATRDPSAWGNNSPLHF.

This clonotype was recorded many times. The chain combines TRBV29-1 with TRBJ1-1, with D perhaps matching TRBD1 (5 bases). The CDR3 has 12 residues. Trimming shortened V by 8 bases and J by 3 bases, and 13 bases separated the two germline ends. CDR1 and CDR2 from the germline V gene are SQVTM and ANQGSEA. CDR3 nucleotides: TGCAGCACTGCCACAGGTTACACTGAAGCTTTCTTT. Translation gives CSTATGYTEAFF.

V is TRBV7-8 and J is TRBJ2-7; D is uncertain. Germline V gene lookup returns CDR1 SGHVS and CDR2 FQNEAQ. The CDR3 has 15 amino acids. Trimming pared 1 base from V and 6 bases from J, leaving 16 bases between. The DNA of the CDR3 is TGTGCCAGCAGCTTAGACGAGGTCCGCATACCCGAGCAGTACTTC. Its protein is CASSLDEVRIPEQYF.

This clonotype was found many times. J is TRBJ1-4 and V is TRBV3-1, with D perhaps TRBD1 (5 bases). V gave up 4 bases and J gave up 2 bases, with 14 bases separating them. This CDR3 region has 16 residues. Per the germline V gene, CDR1 is LGHDT and CDR2 is YNNKEL (reference sequence). The CDR3: CASSRRAGATNEKLFF. For the CDR3, the DNA is TGTGCCAGCAGCCGCCGGGCCGGGGCTACTAATGAAAAACTGTTTTTT.

There are many counts of this clonotype. V usage is TRBV25-1 and J usage is TRBJ1-1; 9 positions match TRBD1. Germline values: CDR1 MGHDK, CDR2 SYGVNS. The CDR3 extends over 15 amino acids. V was pared by 5 bases and J by 6 bases, with 10 bases of the junction left unmatched. The CDR3 DNA reads TGTGCCAGCAGTCCCACGACAGGGGGAATTGCTGAAGCTTTCTTT. This translates into CASSPTTGGIAEAFF. The variable domain in full, completed from reference TRBV25-1 and TRBJ1-1, reads EADIYQTPRYLVIGTGKKITLECSQTMGHDKMYWYQQDPGMELHLIHYSYGVNSTEKGDLSSESTVSRIRTEHFPLTLESARPSHTSQYLCASSPTTGGIAEAFFGQGTRLTVV.

This clonotype was found many times. The rearrangement joins TRBV11-1 to TRBJ2-3; 13 nucleotides align to TRBD2. V lost 3 bases and J lost 4; bases outside the gene matches: 13. Germline CDR1 reads SGHAT; CDR2 reads FQDESV (reference sequence). This CDR3 has 19 amino acids. The DNA of the CDR3 is TGTGCCAGCAGCTTGACCTACGGGACTAGCGGGACTGGGGCAGATACGCAGTATTTT. Translated: CASSLTYGTSGTGADTQYF. Supplemented by reference TRBV11-1 and TRBJ2-3, the full variable domain reads EAEVAQSPRYKITEKSQAVAFWCDPISGHATLYWYRQILGQGPELLVQFQDESVVDDSQLPKDRFSAERLKGVDSTLKIQPAELGDSAMYLCASSLTYGTSGTGADTQYFGPGTRLTVL.

This clonotype was detected ten times or more. This sequence joins TRBV30 and TRBJ1-4; possible D gene TRBD1, 5 bases. Deletions cut 4 bases from V and 6 bases from J, with 6 bases between. Germline lookup yields CDR1 GTSNPN and CDR2 SVGIG (reference sequence). The CDR3 has 11 amino acids. CDR3 nucleotide sequence: TGTGCCTGGAAGGGGTATGAAAAACTGTTTTTT. This sequence encodes CAWKGYEKLFF.

This clonotype was counted a few times. The rearrangement joins TRBV12-3 or TRBV12-4 to TRBJ2-7; 13 bases line up with TRBD2. The CDR3 extends over 17 amino acids. V was pared by 5 bases and J by 6 bases, with 13 bases of the junction left unmatched. The CDR3 DNA follows: TGTGCCAGCAGTCTCACTAGCGGGGGGGATGAGAGAAGCGAGCAGTACTTC. The encoded protein is CASSLTSGGDERSEQYF.

This clonotype was counted a few times. The J gene is TRBJ1-5, the V gene TRBV12-3 or TRBV12-4; D remains unclear. The CDR3 contains 12 residues. The germline V and J ends were trimmed by 3 bases and 0 bases, with 0 bases remaining between them. The CDR3 spells CASSFSNQPQHF. CDR3 coding DNA: TGTGCCAGCAGTTTTAGCAATCAGCCCCAGCATTTT.

This sequence joins TRBV27 and TRBJ2-1; no firm D call. Germline CDR1 is MNHEY and CDR2 is SMNVEV (reference sequence). The CDR3 is 12 residues long. V lost 2 bases, J lost 8 bases, and 7 bases lay in between. The CDR3 sequence is CASSLSTHEQFF. Here the CDR3 DNA reads TGTGCCAGCAGTTTAAGTACGCATGAGCAGTTCTTC.

This clonotype was found many times. The CDR3 loop is CSVEEGFRETQYF. In DNA, the CDR3 is TGCAGCGTTGAAGAGGGCTTCCGGGAGACCCAGTACTTC. This rearrangement joins TRBV29-1 to TRBJ2-5; unclear D gene. This CDR3 is built from 13 residues. The V gene lost 0 bases and the J gene lost 5 bases, with 10 bases spanning the gap. The germline gives CDR1 SQVTM, CDR2 ANQGSEA.

The chain joins TRBV6-2 or TRBV6-3 to TRBJ2-3, with 10 bases matching TRBD2. Trimming cost V 6 bases and J 5 bases; bases outside gene matches: 14. CDR1 is MNHEY, CDR2 SVGEGT, per germline. There are 17 residues in the CDR3. The CDR3 reads CASSPWIAGGRKDTQYF. CDR3 bases: TGTGCCAGCAGCCCGTGGATAGCGGGGGGCCGGAAAGATACGCAGTATTTT.

This clonotype was picked up many times. V is TRBV11-2 and J is TRBJ2-3; D may be TRBD1 or TRBD2 (5 bases each). The CDR3 length is 14 residues. V was shortened by 4 bases and J by 8 bases, with 16 bases between the two germline ends. The germline CDR1 and CDR2 sequences are SGHAT and FQNNGV. CDR3 coding DNA: TGTGCCAGCAGCTCGAACCAGAACGGGGCTACGCAGTATTTT. Translation gives CASSSNQNGATQYF.

This clonotype was observed many times. The chain is built from TRBV19 and TRBJ2-5; D uncertain. The CDR3 is 15 amino acids. Germline CDR1 LNHDA, CDR2 SQIVND (reference sequence). The germline V and J ends were trimmed by 0 bases and 5 bases, with 13 bases remaining between them. CDR3 residues: CASSIDHEVGETQYF. As DNA, the CDR3 is TGTGCCAGTAGTATAGATCACGAGGTAGGGGAGACCCAGTACTTC. Filled out from reference TRBV19 and TRBJ2-5, the complete variable domain reads DGGITQSPKYLFRKEGQNVTLSCEQNLNHDAMYWYRQDPGQGLRLIYYSQIVNDFQKGDIAEGYSVSREKKESFPLTVTSAQKNPTAFYLCASSIDHEVGETQYFGPGTRLLVL.